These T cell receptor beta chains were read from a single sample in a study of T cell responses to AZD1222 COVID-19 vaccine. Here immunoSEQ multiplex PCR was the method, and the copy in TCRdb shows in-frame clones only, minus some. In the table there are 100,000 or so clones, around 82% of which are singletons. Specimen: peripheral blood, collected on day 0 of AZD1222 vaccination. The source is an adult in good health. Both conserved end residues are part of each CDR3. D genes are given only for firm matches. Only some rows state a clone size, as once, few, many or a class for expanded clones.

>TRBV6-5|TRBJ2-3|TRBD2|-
CASSFLADETDTQYF
TGTGCCAGCAGCTTCCTAGCGGACGAAACAGATACGCAGTATTTT
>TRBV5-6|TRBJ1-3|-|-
CASSSSWVGYGNTIYF
TGTGCCAGCAGCTCTAGTTGGGTAGGCTATGGAAACACCATATATTTT
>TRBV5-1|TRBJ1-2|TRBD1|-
CASSPQGAYGYTF
TGCGCCAGCAGCCCACAGGGGGCATATGGCTACACCTTC
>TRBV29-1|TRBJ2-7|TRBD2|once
CSVSGLAERGTYEQYF
TGCAGCGTTTCAGGACTAGCGGAAAGAGGGACCTACGAGCAGTACTTC
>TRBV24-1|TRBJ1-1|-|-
CATSDGWNTEAFF
TGTGCCACCAGTGATGGGTGGAACACTGAAGCTTTCTTT
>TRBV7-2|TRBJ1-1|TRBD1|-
CASSRDRITEAFF
TGTGCCAGCAGCAGGGACAGGATAACTGAAGCTTTCTTT
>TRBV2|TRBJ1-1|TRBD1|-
CASLLQGAGTEAFF
TGTGCCAGCCTATTACAGGGGGCGGGTACTGAAGCTTTCTTT
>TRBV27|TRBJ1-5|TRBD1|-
CASSSRQGSQPQHF
TGTGCCAGCAGTTCTCGACAGGGGAGTCAGCCCCAGCATTTT
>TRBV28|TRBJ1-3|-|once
CASSFSGRLSGNTIYF
TGTGCCAGCAGTTTCTCAGGAAGGCTCTCTGGAAACACCATATATTTT
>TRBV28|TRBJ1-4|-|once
CASSGTNEKLFF
TGTGCCAGCAGTGGGACTAATGAAAAACTGTTTTTT
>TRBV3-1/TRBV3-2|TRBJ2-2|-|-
CASSQDRGGAGELFF
TGTGCCAGCAGCCAGGACAGAGGAGGGGCCGGGGAGCTGTTTTTT
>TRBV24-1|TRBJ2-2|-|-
CATSDPALARSGELFF
TGTGCCACCAGTGATCCTGCCCTGGCCAGGTCCGGGGAGCTGTTTTTT